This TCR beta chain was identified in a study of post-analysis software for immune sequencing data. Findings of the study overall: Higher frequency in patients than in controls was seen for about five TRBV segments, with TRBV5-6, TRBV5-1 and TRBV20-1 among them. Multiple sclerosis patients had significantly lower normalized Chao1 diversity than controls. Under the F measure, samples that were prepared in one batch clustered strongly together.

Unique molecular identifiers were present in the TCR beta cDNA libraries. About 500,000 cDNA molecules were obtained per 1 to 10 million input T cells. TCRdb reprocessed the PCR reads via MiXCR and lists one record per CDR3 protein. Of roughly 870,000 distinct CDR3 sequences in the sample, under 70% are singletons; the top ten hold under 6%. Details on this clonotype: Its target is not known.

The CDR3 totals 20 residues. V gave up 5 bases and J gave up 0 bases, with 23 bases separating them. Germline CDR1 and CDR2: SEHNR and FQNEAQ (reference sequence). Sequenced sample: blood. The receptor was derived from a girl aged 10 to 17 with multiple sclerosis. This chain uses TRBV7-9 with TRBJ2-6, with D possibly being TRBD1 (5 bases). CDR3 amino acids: CASSREFFSDTYSGANVLTF. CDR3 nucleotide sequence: TGTGCCAGCAGCCGCGAGTTTTTTTCGGACACCTACTCTGGGGCCAACGTCCTGACTTTC.